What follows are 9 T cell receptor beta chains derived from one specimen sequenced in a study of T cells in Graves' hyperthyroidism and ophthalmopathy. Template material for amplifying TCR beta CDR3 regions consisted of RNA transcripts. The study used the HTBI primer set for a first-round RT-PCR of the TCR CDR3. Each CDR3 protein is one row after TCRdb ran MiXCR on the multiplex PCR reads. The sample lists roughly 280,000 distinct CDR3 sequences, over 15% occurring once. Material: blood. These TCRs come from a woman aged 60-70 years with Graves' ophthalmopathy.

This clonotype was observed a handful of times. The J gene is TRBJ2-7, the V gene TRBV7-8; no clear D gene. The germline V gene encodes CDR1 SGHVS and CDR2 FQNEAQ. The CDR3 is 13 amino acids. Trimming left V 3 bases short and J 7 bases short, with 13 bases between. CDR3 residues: CASSFSPLGEQYF. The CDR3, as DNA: TGTGCCAGCAGCTTTTCCCCTCTGGGTGAGCAGTACTTC.

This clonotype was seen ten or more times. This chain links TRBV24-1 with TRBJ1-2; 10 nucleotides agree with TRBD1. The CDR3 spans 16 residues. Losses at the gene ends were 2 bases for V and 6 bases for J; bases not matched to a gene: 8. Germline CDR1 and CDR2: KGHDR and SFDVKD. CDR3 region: CATSDSDRGSTDGYTF. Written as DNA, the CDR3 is TGTGCCACCAGTGATTCGGACAGGGGGTCCACAGATGGCTACACCTTC.

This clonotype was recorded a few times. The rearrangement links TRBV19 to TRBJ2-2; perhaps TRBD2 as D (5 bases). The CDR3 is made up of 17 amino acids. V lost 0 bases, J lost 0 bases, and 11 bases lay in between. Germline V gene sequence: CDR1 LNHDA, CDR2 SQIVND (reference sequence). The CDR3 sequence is CASSIDVPGTNTGELFF. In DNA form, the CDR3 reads TGTGCCAGTAGTATAGATGTTCCGGGGACGAACACCGGGGAGCTGTTTTTT.

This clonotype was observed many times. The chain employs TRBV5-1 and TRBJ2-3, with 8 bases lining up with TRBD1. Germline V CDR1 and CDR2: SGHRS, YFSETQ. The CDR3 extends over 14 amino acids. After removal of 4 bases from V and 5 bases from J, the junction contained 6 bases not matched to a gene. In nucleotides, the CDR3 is TGCGCCAGCAGCGCCGGACAGGGCGAAGATACGCAGTATTTT. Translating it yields CASSAGQGEDTQYF. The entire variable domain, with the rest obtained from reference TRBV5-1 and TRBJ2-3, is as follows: KAGVTQTPRYLIKTRGQQVTLSCSPISGHRSVSWYQQTPGQGLQFLFEYFSETQRNKGNFPGRFSGRQFSNSRSEMNVSTLELGDSALYLCASSAGQGEDTQYFGPGTRLTVL.

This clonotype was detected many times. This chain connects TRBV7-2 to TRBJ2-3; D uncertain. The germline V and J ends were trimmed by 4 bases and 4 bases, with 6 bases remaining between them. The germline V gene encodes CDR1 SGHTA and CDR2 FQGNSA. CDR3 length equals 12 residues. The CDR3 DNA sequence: TGTGCCAGCAGCTCCTACGCAGATACGCAGTATTTT. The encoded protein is CASSSYADTQYF.

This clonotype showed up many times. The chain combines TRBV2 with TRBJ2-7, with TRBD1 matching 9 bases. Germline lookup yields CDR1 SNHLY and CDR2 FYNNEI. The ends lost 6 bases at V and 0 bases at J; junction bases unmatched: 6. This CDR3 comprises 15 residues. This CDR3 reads CASSVDRGPSYEQYF. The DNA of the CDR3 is TGTGCCAGCAGCGTGGACAGGGGTCCCTCCTACGAGCAGTACTTC.

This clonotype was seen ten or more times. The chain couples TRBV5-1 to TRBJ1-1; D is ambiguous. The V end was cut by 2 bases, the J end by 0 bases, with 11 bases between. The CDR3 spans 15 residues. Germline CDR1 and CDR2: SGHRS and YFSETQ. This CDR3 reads CASSLGLVLNTEAFF. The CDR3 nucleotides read TGCGCCAGCAGCTTAGGACTGGTCTTGAACACTGAAGCTTTCTTT.

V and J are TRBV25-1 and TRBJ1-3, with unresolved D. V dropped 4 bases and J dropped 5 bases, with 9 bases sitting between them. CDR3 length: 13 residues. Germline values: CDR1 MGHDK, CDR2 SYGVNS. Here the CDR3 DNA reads TGTGCCAGCAGTGCTGGACGAAGAAACACCATATATTTT. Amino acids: CASSAGRRNTIYF.

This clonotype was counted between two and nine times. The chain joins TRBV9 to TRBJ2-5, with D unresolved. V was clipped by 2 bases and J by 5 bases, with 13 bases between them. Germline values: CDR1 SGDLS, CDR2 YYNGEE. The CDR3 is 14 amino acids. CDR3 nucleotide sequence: TGTGCCAGCAGCGTGACGGTGGGGTATGAGACCCAGTACTTC. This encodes CASSVTVGYETQYF.